This passage covers 15 T cell receptor beta chains from one sample sequenced in a study of T cell responses to AZD1222 COVID-19 vaccine (dated by TCRdb to about 2021). This sample's time point label indicates: baseline before first vaccination. The protocol used for the library was the immunoSEQ multiplex PCR assay. TCRdb mirrors the immuneACCESS table, restricted to in-frame sequences. Some clones are absent from its copies; in checked studies, under half trace to an unresolved V gene, and the reason for the others is unknown. The sample table lists some 97,000 clones, about 87% of them with a count of one. The ten largest clones capture roughly 2% of the sample. The specimen was peripheral blood, collected on day 0 of AZD1222 vaccination. Receptors were obtained from an adult in good health.

The V and J genes are TRBV6-5 and TRBJ1-1, with 10 bases aligning to TRBD1. The CDR3 is 14 residues long. The V segment lost 2 bases and the J segment 5 bases; nucleotides outside the gene matches: 2. From germline, CDR1 is MNHEY and CDR2 SVGAGI. The CDR3 DNA reads as TGTGCCAGCAGTTACACGGACAGGGGGACTGAAGCTTTCTTT. The encoded protein is CASSYTDRGTEAFF.

This chain connects TRBV7-3 to TRBJ1-1; no firm D call. The V gene lost 4 bases and the J gene lost 7 bases, with 10 bases spanning the gap. This CDR3 spans 12 amino acids. Germline V gene lookup returns CDR1 SGHTA and CDR2 FQGTGA. In DNA, the CDR3 is TGTGCCAGCAGCTACCCCGGGAGTGAAGCTTTCTTT. As protein: CASSYPGSEAFF.

The chain's CDR3 is CASSLGVRSRNLYEQYF. The CDR3 nucleotides are TGTGCCAGCAGCTTAGGGGTGCGCAGCCGAAATCTCTACGAGCAGTACTTC. V and J are TRBV7-9 and TRBJ2-7; no reliable D call. The CDR3 contains 17 residues. The V gene lost 1 base and the J gene lost 3 bases, with 19 bases spanning the gap. The V gene's germline CDR1 is SEHNR and CDR2 FQNEAQ (reference sequence).

V usage is TRBV7-6 and J usage is TRBJ1-1; D unclear. The germline V and J ends were trimmed by 2 bases and 1 base, with 17 bases remaining between them. The CDR3 covers 17 residues. The germline gives CDR1 SGHVS, CDR2 FNYEAQ. CDR3 in DNA: TGTGCCAGCAGCTTACTCAGAAGAGGCGGCAAGAACACTGAAGCTTTCTTT. Its translation: CASSLLRRGGKNTEAFF.

The gene calls are TRBV7-2 and TRBJ2-5; D not certain. Germline CDR1 and CDR2: SGHTA and FQGNSA. CDR3 length: 13 residues. V lost 4 bases to trimming and J lost 5 bases, with 11 bases between them. Here the CDR3 DNA reads TGTGCCAGCAGCTCCCGGTTCGCCGAGACCCAGTACTTC. This gives the protein CASSSRFAETQYF.

There are a few counts of this clone. The CDR3 sequence is CAWSPGAQTEAFF. The CDR3 nucleotides are TGTGCCTGGAGTCCAGGGGCACAAACTGAAGCTTTCTTT. V usage is TRBV30 and J usage is TRBJ1-1; weak D call: TRBD1 (6 bases). Germline V lookup: CDR1 GTSNPN, CDR2 SVGIG (reference sequence). The CDR3 length is 13 residues. The ends were cut back, 2 bases at V and 5 bases at J, with 12 bases in the middle.

This chain connects TRBV5-1 to TRBJ2-1, with TRBD1 as a possible D gene (7 bases). V lost 5 bases and J lost 8, with 20 bases in between. This CDR3 has 15 amino acids. Germline V gene data show CDR1 as SGHRS and CDR2 as YFSETQ. CDR3 bases: TGCGCCAGCAGGGAGGAGGGGACAGACTTCCATGAGCAGTTCTTC. Its protein is CASREEGTDFHEQFF. Complete variable domain (other parts from reference TRBV5-1 and TRBJ2-1): KAGVTQTPRYLIKTRGQQVTLSCSPISGHRSVSWYQQTPGQGLQFLFEYFSETQRNKGNFPGRFSGRQFSNSRSEMNVSTLELGDSALYLCASREEGTDFHEQFFGPGTRLTVL.

The gene calls are TRBV6-6 and TRBJ1-5, with D perhaps TRBD1 (5 bases). The CDR3 consists of 12 residues. Germline V lookup: CDR1 MNHNY, CDR2 SVGAGI (reference sequence). With 11 bases removed from V and 6 bases from J, the gap between germline ends came to 14 bases. Here the CDR3 DNA reads TGTGCCGAGGGGCAGGGTGGTCAGCCCCAGCATTTT. It yields the protein CAEGQGGQPQHF.

The genes are TRBV19 and TRBJ1-4; D call uncertain. V was clipped by 3 bases and J by 3 bases, with 11 bases between them. CDR1 and CDR2 from the germline V gene are LNHDA and SQIVND (reference sequence). This CDR3 is built from 15 residues. CDR3 sequence: CASSMRALANEKLFF. CDR3 in DNA: TGTGCCAGTAGTATGAGGGCACTTGCTAATGAAAAACTGTTTTTT.

The genes are TRBV27 and TRBJ2-1; possible D gene TRBD2, 6 bases. Germline CDR1 MNHEY, CDR2 SMNVEV (reference sequence). The CDR3 has 16 amino acids. Trimming shortened V by 2 bases and J by 8 bases, and 19 bases separated the two germline ends. In nucleotides, the CDR3 is TGTGCCAGCAGTTTAACCGCGGGACTCTTGGGGGATGAGCAGTTCTTC. Translating it yields CASSLTAGLLGDEQFF.

The CDR3 sequence: CASSSSISTGTANSPLHF. CDR3 in DNA: TGCGCCAGCAGCTCTTCGATATCTACGGGGACAGCCAATTCACCCCTCCACTTT. The chain has TRBV5-1 and TRBJ1-6, with 7 bases fitting TRBD1. This CDR3 comprises 18 residues. V shed 3 bases, J shed 7 bases, and the junction held 16 bases outside the gene matches. Germline CDR1 and CDR2: SGHRS and YFSETQ.

CDR3 sequence: CASSPTLFFEQFF. Here the CDR3 DNA reads TGTGCCAGCAGCCCTACGTTATTTTTTGAGCAGTTCTTC. The chain carries TRBV5-6 and TRBJ2-1; D unresolved. The CDR3 has 13 residues. Looked up from germline, CDR1 is SGHDT and CDR2 is YYEEEE. V lost 4 bases, J lost 9 bases, and 14 bases lay in between.

A note on this clone: This CDR3 is also generated by other DNA sequences in the sample. The gene calls are TRBV10-3 and TRBJ2-1, with no clear D. Germline CDR1 reads ENHRY; CDR2 reads SYGVKD. The CDR3 totals 15 residues. V lost 2 bases and J lost 0, with 8 bases in between. CDR3 sequence reads: CAISEAGISYNEQFF. CDR3 sequence (DNA): TGTGCCATCAGTGAGGCTGGGATCTCCTACAATGAGCAGTTCTTC.

V and J are TRBV18 and TRBJ1-2; a weak D match, TRBD1 (6 bases). Trimming pared 4 bases from V and 6 bases from J, leaving 18 bases between. Germline V gene lookup returns CDR1 KGHSH and CDR2 LQKENI. The CDR3 runs 15 residues. CDR3 bases: TGTGCCAGCTCACTCACACAGGGAGCGGACAATGGCTACACCTTC. As protein: CASSLTQGADNGYTF.

The chain recombines TRBV19 with TRBJ1-3; D unclear. Trimming took 7 bases from V and 3 from J, leaving 13 bases between them. The germline V gene has CDR1 LNHDA and CDR2 SQIVND (reference sequence). The CDR3 loop spans 14 amino acids. For the CDR3, the DNA is TGTGCCAGTATCGACACTTATGGTGGAAACACCATATATTTT. As protein: CASIDTYGGNTIYF.